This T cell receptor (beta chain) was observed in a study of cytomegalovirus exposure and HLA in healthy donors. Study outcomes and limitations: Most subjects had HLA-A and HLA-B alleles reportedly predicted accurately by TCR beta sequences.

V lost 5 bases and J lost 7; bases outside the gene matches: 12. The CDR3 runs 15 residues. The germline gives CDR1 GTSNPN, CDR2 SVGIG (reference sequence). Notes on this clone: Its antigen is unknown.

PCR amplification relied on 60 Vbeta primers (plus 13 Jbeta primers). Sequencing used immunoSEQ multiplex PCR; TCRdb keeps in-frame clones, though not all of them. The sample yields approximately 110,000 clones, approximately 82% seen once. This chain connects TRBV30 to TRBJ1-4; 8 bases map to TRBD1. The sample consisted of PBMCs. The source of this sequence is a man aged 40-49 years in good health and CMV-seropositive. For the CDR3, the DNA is TGTGCCTGGGCCCTCGGGGCAGGGGGCGGTGAAAAACTGTTTTTT. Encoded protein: CAWALGAGGGEKLFF. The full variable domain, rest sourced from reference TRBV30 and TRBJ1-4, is SQTIHQWPATLVQPVGSPLSLECTVEGTSNPNLYWYRQAAGRGLQLLFYSVGIGQISSEVPQNLSASRPQDRQFILSSKKLLLSDSGFYLCAWALGAGGGEKLFFGSGTQLSVL.